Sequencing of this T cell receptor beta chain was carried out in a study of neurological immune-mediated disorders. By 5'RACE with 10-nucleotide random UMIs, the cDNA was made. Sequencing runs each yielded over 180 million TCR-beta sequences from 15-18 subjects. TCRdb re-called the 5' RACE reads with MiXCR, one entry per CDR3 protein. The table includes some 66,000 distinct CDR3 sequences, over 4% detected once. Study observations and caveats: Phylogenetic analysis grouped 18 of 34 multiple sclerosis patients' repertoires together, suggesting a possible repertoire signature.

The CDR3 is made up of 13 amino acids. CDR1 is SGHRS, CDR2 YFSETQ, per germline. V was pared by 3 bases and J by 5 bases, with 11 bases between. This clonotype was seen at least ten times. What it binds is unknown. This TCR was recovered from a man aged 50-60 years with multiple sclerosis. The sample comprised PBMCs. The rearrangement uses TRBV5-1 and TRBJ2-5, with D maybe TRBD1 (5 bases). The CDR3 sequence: CASSWTLGETQYF. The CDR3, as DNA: TGCGCCAGCAGCTGGACACTCGGTGAGACCCAGTACTTC.